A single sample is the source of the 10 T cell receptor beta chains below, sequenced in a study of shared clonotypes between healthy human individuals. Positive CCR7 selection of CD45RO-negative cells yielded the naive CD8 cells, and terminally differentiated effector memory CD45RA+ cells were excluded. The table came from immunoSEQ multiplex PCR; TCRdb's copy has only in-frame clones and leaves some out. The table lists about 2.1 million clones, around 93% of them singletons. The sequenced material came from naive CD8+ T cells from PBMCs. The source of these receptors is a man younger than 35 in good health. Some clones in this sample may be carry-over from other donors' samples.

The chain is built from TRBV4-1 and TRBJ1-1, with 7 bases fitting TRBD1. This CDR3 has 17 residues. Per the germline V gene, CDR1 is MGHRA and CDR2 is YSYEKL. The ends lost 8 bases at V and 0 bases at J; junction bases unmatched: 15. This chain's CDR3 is CASGGGQQERMNTEAFF. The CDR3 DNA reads TGCGCCAGCGGAGGGGGACAGCAAGAGAGAATGAACACTGAAGCTTTCTTT.

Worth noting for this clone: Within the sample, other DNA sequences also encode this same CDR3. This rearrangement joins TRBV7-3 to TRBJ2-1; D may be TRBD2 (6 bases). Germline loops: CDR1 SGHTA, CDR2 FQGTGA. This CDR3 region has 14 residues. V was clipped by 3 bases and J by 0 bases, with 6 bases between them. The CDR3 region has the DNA TGTGCCAGCAGCTTGGGGGGCTCCTACAATGAGCAGTTCTTC. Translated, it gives CASSLGGSYNEQFF.

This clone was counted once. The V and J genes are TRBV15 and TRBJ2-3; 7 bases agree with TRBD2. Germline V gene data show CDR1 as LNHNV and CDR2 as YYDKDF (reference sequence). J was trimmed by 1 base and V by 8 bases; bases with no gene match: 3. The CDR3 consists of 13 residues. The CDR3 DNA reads TGTGCCACCGGGGGAGGGGGCACAGATACGCAGTATTTT. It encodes CATGGGGTDTQYF.

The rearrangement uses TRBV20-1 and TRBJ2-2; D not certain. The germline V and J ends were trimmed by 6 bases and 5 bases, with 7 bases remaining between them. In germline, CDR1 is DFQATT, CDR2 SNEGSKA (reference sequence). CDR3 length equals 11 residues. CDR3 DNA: TGCAGTGCCCCTTGGACCGGGGAGCTGTTTTTT. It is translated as CSAPWTGELFF.

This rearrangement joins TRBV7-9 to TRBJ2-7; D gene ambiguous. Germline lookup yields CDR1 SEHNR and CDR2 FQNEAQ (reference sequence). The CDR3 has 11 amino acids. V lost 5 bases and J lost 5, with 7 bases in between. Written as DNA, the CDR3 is TGTGCCAGCAGCCCCAAGGACGAGCAGTACTTC. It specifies CASSPKDEQYF.

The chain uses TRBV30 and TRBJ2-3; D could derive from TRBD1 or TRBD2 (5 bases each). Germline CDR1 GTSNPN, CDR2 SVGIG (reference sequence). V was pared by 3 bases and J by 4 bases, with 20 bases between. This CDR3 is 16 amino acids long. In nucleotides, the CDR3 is TGTGCCTGGAGACAAAACCGGGACCCCGCCCCAGATACGCAGTATTTT. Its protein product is CAWRQNRDPAPDTQYF.

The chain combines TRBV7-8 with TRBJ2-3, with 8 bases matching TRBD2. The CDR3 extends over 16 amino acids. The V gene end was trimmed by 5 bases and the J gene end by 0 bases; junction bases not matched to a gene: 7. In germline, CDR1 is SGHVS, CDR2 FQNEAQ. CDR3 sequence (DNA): TGTGCCAGCAGCCCCCTACGGGAGGGAAGCACAGATACGCAGTATTTT. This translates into CASSPLREGSTDTQYF.

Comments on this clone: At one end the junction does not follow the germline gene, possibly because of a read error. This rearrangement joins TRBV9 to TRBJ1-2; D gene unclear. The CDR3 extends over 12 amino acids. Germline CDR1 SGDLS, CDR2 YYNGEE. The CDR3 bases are TGTGCCAGCAGCGTAGGAGGAGGCCCGGGGTCCTTC. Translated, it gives CASSVGGGPGSF.

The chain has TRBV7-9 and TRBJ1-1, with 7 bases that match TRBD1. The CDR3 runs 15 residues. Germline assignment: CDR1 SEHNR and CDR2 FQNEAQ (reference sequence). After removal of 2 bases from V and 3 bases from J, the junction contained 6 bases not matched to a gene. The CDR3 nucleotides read TGTGCCAGCAGCTTACCAGGGGGTCGGGACACTGAAGCTTTCTTT. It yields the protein CASSLPGGRDTEAFF.

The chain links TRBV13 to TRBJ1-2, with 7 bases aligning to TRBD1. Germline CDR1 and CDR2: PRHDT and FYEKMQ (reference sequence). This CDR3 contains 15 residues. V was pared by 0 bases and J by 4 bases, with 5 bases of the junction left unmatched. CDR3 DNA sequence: TGTGCCAGCAGCTTAGGTGGGGGGGACAGCTATGGCTACACCTTC. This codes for CASSLGGGDSYGYTF.